This T cell receptor (beta chain) is from a study of cytomegalovirus exposure and HLA in healthy donors. In regard to this clone: Its cognate antigen is unknown.

Primers for the PCR totalled 60 Vbeta and 13 Jbeta. Profiling relied on immunoSEQ multiplex PCR, and the TCRdb table lists in-frame clones only, not all of them. The sample has more than 85,000 clones, 60% to 85% seen once; the top ten hold around 2%. The donors, nominally healthy at sampling, likely had unrecorded immune exposures. General study points: Per a later analysis, HLA-associated TCR beta chains showed more clonal expansion than other, equally common TCR beta chains. In a later analysis, several top co-occurrence clusters appeared linked to parvovirus B19, influenza, CMV and Epstein-Barr virus. Productive rates of about 87% or about 30% were seen for most TCR beta V segments in an earlier analysis.

V was trimmed by 4 bases and J by 0 bases, leaving 16 bases between them. The CDR3 has 17 residues. The germline V gene encodes CDR1 MGHRA and CDR2 YSYEKL. The clonotype was recovered from a boy aged 5-17 years in good health and CMV-seronegative. The specimen was PBMCs. The gene calls are TRBV4-1 and TRBJ1-3, with TRBD1 as a possible D gene (6 bases). The CDR3 sequence: CASSPRDTLSSGNTIYF. The CDR3 nucleotides are TGCGCCAGCAGCCCCCGGGACACCCTGAGCTCTGGAAACACCATATATTTT.